The rows below give T cell receptor beta chains drawn from one sample of a study of blood T cells in healthy people across ages. TCRdb processed the 5' RACE reads anew with MiXCR; each CDR3 protein has one entry. The sample shows approximately 800,000 distinct CDR3 sequences, roughly 24% of them seen only once. This sample was shared with a second study, whose subject was T cells of mothers and their children.

Sequencing was performed on blood. Every receptor here comes from a boy aged 5-17 years in good health. CDR3s include the opening cysteine and the closing phenylalanine or tryptophan.

j_gene	v_gene	CDR3aa
TRBJ1-3	TRBV5-1	CASSVRPGTGRNTIYF
TRBJ1-2	TRBV29-1	CSVEERQGGYGYTF
TRBJ1-2	TRBV12-3/TRBV12-4	CASSPAFGMKGGNGYTF
TRBJ2-3	TRBV10-3	CAISGTSGRVDTQYF
TRBJ2-2	TRBV28	CASSFPLSPGELFF
.	TRBV7-2	CASSFTGGYEQFF
TRBJ2-3	TRBV12-3/TRBV12-4	CASSPLPPDTDTQYF
TRBJ2-4	TRBV12-3/TRBV12-4	CASSRSGRGIQYF
.	TRBV2	CASRPQGVIYEQYF
TRBJ2-6	TRBV4-1	CASSKRQETISGANVLTF
TRBJ2-3	TRBV2	CASSDDRVATDTQYF
TRBJ1-1	TRBV5-1	CASSSSTGGGWNTEAFF
TRBJ1-1	TRBV5-1	CASRIQGRTEAFF
TRBJ2-5	TRBV4-1	CASSQGLGQLGETQYF
TRBJ1-1	TRBV20-1	CSARGDGNTEAFF
TRBJ2-7	TRBV4-1	CASSQGQGGFYEQYF
TRBJ2-5	TRBV12-3/TRBV12-4	CASSFVNTQETQYF
TRBJ2-5	TRBV20-1	CSAPGPQETQYF
TRBJ2-5	TRBV29-1	CSVLVTGRSQETQYF
TRBJ2-6	TRBV27	CASSSGTDSSGANVLTF
TRBJ2-2	TRBV6-5	CASSGMNTGELFF
TRBJ1-5	TRBV20-1	CSASPPEGPQHF
TRBJ1-5	TRBV6-1	CASSEMLGWGEPQHF
TRBJ2-5	TRBV2	CASSWTEETQYF
TRBJ1-2	TRBV28	CASRKQGPLDTF
TRBJ2-2	TRBV4-2	CASSQEEGNTGELFF
TRBJ2-1	TRBV3-1	CASSQGAAYNEQFF
TRBJ1-5	TRBV4-1	CASSQGALGNQPQHF
TRBJ1-5	TRBV7-2	CASSWEINQPQHF
TRBJ2-1	TRBV5-1	CASSYYRGSSYNEQFF
TRBJ1-1	TRBV10-3	CAISEPAGRTGGTEAFF
TRBJ1-2	TRBV21-1	CASSIPKNYGYTF
.	TRBV10-3	CAISHPGSSYEQYF
TRBJ1-4	TRBV20-1	CSAQERGNEKLFF
TRBJ2-7	TRBV7-9	CASSTTLGSSYEQYF
TRBJ2-3	TRBV5-1	CASSRKGASGGTSSTDTQYF
TRBJ1-3	TRBV14	CASSRDRFAGNTIYF
TRBJ2-6	TRBV7-9	CASSLDRGTGANVLTF
TRBJ2-2	TRBV6-1	CASMGRNTGELFF
TRBJ2-3	TRBV2	CASISETGDTQYF
TRBJ2-7	TRBV7-2	CASSLGATSGGIYEQYF
.	TRBV29-1	CSVRVALIYNEQFF
TRBJ1-5	TRBV6-2/TRBV6-3	CASSYPSIWETNQPQHF
TRBJ2-3	TRBV11-2	CASSSRLAENTDTQYF